The entry below gives a single TCR beta chain sequence along with its context. Assay used: immunoSEQ multiplex PCR; TCRdb lists only in-frame clones, some missing. This table holds 130,000 to 150,000 clones, around 82% found once. The data were obtained in a study of blood T cell repertoires in COVID-19. Sequenced material: peripheral blood. This TCR was sampled from a man between 60 and 70 years old with acute or convalescent COVID-19.

CDR3 DNA: TGTGCCAGTAGTCTTTTGGGCAGGGAGAACACTGAAGCTTTCTTT. Translating it yields CASSLLGRENTEAFF. This chain links TRBV19 with TRBJ1-1, with a weak D call TRBD1 (5 bases). This CDR3 is 15 amino acids long. Trimming left V 5 bases short and J 1 base short, with 14 bases between. Germline CDR1 and CDR2: LNHDA and SQIVND (reference sequence).